This T cell receptor (beta chain) was sequenced for a study of blood T cell repertoires in COVID-19. Overall study context: Samples taken during acute and convalescent COVID-19 were collected in the United States, Italy and Spain. The analysed material was cDNA or gDNA that came from T cells, B-cell-depleted T cells, or PBMCs.

The length of the CDR3 is 14 residues. V was trimmed by 4 bases and J by 8 bases, leaving 17 bases between them. CDR1 and CDR2 (germline): LNHDA, SQIVND (reference sequence). Original processing methods: Amplification of reference gene primers was used by the study to estimate nucleated cell counts. The method was immunoSEQ multiplex PCR; TCRdb's version includes in-frame clones alone and lacks a portion of them. The V and J calls and the clone size are those of that table, but D and trimming were determined from the DNA. Of around 19,000 clones in the sample, roughly nine tenths were seen once. Source material: peripheral blood. The chain links TRBV19 to TRBJ1-1; maybe TRBD1 (6 bases). This receptor was identified in a human donor in a cohort sampled during active COVID-19. Here the CDR3 DNA reads TGTGCCAGTAGTACCTGGGACAAGACGCTAGAAGCTTTCTTT. Encoded protein: CASSTWDKTLEAFF.